The present entry profiles one T cell receptor beta chain with its context. No antigen is known for it. One base away there is no much larger clone; base qualities are not given. Library creation used the immunoSEQ multiplex PCR assay. A mixture of 60 forward primers for TCR Vbeta segments and 13 reverse primers for TCR Jbeta segments was used in the multiplex PCR. Amplification of the CDR3 region of rearranged TCR beta genes was performed with a multiplex PCR assay on genomic DNA. On the Illumina HiSeq System, the amplified TCR beta libraries were sequenced as 87-base-pair reads. For the original study's pipeline: Across the 670 or so repertoires, a later analysis counted approximately 75 million unique TCR beta chains, around 11 million of which were shared by at least two donors. A nearest-neighbor algorithm error-corrected the raw reads and collapsed the reads into unique sequences, merging closely related sequences to remove PCR and sequencing errors. Alignment of CDR3 sequences to IMGT reference sequences was used to assign V, D and J gene segments. Each retained sequence needed at least a six-nucleotide match to both a V gene segment and a J gene segment. A rearrangement was called productive if the CDR3 had no stop codons and remained in frame with V and J, and every other rearrangement was called non-productive. CDR3 was defined by IMGT convention, running from the second conserved V-encoded cysteine to the conserved J-encoded phenylalanine. Sequences without an unambiguous match to a single V gene segment were excluded from the earlier analysis of approximately 600 of the donors. An earlier analysis of fewer than 650 of the donors classified V segments as functional when productive rearrangements were above 56.7% and as segregating when the standard deviation between donors was above 5%. A statistical classification framework was built to diagnose cytomegalovirus status from the catalog of TCR beta chain sequences. In a later analysis, TCR nucleotide sequences were compared against IMGT/GENE-DB human TR gene sequences so that V and J genes could be assigned. The TCRdist pipeline was used in a later analysis to assign CDR3 sequences and most-parsimonious VDJ recombination scenarios. In a later analysis, each TCR beta chain was defined by its CDR3 amino acid sequence together with its V-gene family, and reads lacking a unique V-gene family were excluded. A later analysis removed 592 highly shared, low-generation-probability nucleotide sequences to deal with suspected cross-contamination and a sequencing artifact. A later analysis calculated a clonal expansion index for each public chain from normalized within-repertoire ranks of inferred template counts. A later analysis computed generation probabilities with a VDJ recombination model fitted to out-of-frame rearrangements, and checked the results against IGoR. A later analysis scored TCR-TCR, TCR-HLA and TCR-CMV co-occurrence with hypergeometric tests, applying a repertoire-size bias correction to TCR pairs. A later analysis estimated false discovery rates by permuting HLA or CMV assignments 20 times. In a later analysis, co-occurring TCRs were grouped with DBSCAN, and TCRdist sequence similarity was added when clustering was performed within HLA-allele-positive subsets. Co-occurrence clustering excluded repertoires with fewer than 30,000 or more than 120,000 public chains, plus five with anomalous nucleotide sharing. TCRdb obtained this table from immuneACCESS and retained in-frame rearrangements with V and J assigned. These tables miss some clones; where compared with another copy, unresolved V genes account for less than half of the shortfall, and the remainder is unexplained. That table gives V, J and clone size, and the DNA gave D and trimming. The sample includes about 180,000 clones, with about four fifths observed a single time. The ten largest clones represent approximately 1.5% of the sample.

Relative to germline, V is 1 base shorter and J is 6 bases shorter, with 13 bases between their ends. Inclusive of the bounding cysteine and phenylalanine, the CDR3 is 15 residues long. Only the CDR3 portion is preserved as DNA: 45 bases, with reading frame beginning at the first base. The germline V gene yields SGHNT for CDR1 and YENEEA for CDR2. The cohort was made up of around 720 healthy bone marrow donors. At the time of sampling, all cohort members were nominally healthy, though unrecorded immune exposures were likely present. The donor tested CMV seronegative and was one of the 352 seronegative cohort members. A peripheral blood sample was provided by each donor, and peripheral blood mononuclear cells were used for TCR beta sequencing. The Qiagen DNeasy Blood Extraction Kit was used to extract genomic DNA from the blood cell samples. The data originate from a study of cytomegalovirus exposure and HLA in healthy donors (dated by TCRdb to between 2016 and 2019). Concerning the study at large: According to an earlier analysis of 450 to 650 of the donors, about 179 million T cells yielded over 90 million unique TCR beta sequences and approximately 300 Gb of sequence data. An early release covering roughly 580 HLA-typed donors comprised 250 to 350 gigabases of sequencing data and tens of millions of unique TCR sequences. Among the approximately 420 genotyped donors, approximately 82% belonged to the genetic ancestry cluster associated with self-reported Caucasian donors. The study aimed to test whether cataloging public T cell receptors could reveal signatures of past pathogen exposure. The study used immunosequencing to profile the T cell repertoires of 666 subjects and linked those repertoires to cytomegalovirus serostatus. Along with the approximately 650-subject first cohort, a separate validation cohort of over a hundred different subjects was used. To predict cytomegalovirus infection status, the study combined high-throughput TCR immunosequencing, statistical association of individual TCRs with disease status, and machine learning. A later analysis re-analyzed previously published TCR beta repertoires from 666 donors and added high-resolution HLA genotyping to study TCR occurrence patterns. Rather than using new phenotypic data, the later analysis identified candidate immune exposures from TCR beta sequences and from how often those sequences occurred across donors. To decide whether each TCR beta V gene segment behaved as functional or pseudogenic, an earlier analysis of nearly 600 of the donors relied on high-throughput TCR beta sequencing. Donor age, sex, ethnicity and CMV serostatus were compiled together with the repertoire data. A later genetic analysis took genome-wide SNP genotypes for about 60% of the roughly 670 donors and used that subset as a discovery cohort. Every discovery cohort repertoire had been produced on one sequencing platform. Class I and class II HLA loci were covered by the typing at four-digit resolution. The number of typed donors differed by locus: roughly 629-640 for A, B, C, DRB1 and DQB1; approximately 530 for DQA1; fewer than 610 for DPA1; and about 450 for DPB1. Roughly five DR-DQ haplotypes were treated as single units for association and clustering because of strong linkage in the cohort. Among some 400 genotyped donors of the cohort, an average of roughly 230,000 unique TCR beta nucleotide sequences was sequenced per donor, of which roughly 17% were non-productive.

What the authors observed across the whole study: A further reported finding was that TCR beta sequences accurately predicted the HLA-A and HLA-B alleles for most subjects in the first cohort. Cytomegalovirus status was reported to be diagnosed by the classifier with high specificity and sensitivity in both the original and validation cohorts. Over 15 rarely observed V segments, including chromosome 9 orphons, were excluded from the earlier analysis of approximately 600 of the donors because counts were too low. Roughly uniform sequencing depth across donors was assumed in presence/absence analyses, although this assumption may not hold. Because HLA typing was missing for some donors at each locus, association tests included only the typed subset. A later analysis reported that several top co-occurrence clusters appeared linked to parvovirus B19, influenza, CMV and Epstein-Barr virus. While some public TCRs were present in many individuals, most TCR sequences turned up only very rarely across donors. According to a later analysis, TCR association rates differed among HLA loci, with DRB1 alleles showing the most associated TCRs and HLA-C alleles showing the fewest. Broadly in line with IMGT annotations, most TCR beta V segments showed up in productive rearrangements about 87% or about 30% of the time in an earlier analysis of approximately 640 of the donors. The 87-base-pair reads could not distinguish some IMGT-functional V segments, including TRBV6-2 and TRBV6-3, so those segments were excluded. At a false discovery rate of 0.05, a later analysis linked roughly 17,000 TCR beta sequences to specific HLA alleles. This cohort had only TCR beta chains sequenced, and the lack of alpha or paired-chain data limited which features could be detected. For the cohort, immune exposure information was limited to CMV serostatus. The study gave a list of under 200 TCR beta chains associated with cytomegalovirus. A later genetic analysis associated a missense DCLRE1C variant with V-gene and J-gene trimming of TCR beta chains, and an independent cohort replicated the association. Assigning TCR associations to individual alleles was difficult when HLA alleles, especially DR and DQ, strongly co-occurred. Compared with equally common non-associated chains, HLA-associated TCR beta chains in a later analysis were more clonally expanded and had lower generation probabilities. In vitro tests confirmed that three of the cytomegalovirus-associated TCR beta chains recognize cytomegalovirus antigens. The sequencing pipeline was judged likely to have produced a cluster of highly shared sequence variants as a technical artifact. According to a later analysis, most CMV-associated TCR beta chains appeared to be HLA-restricted, and the HLA associations seemed to be driven largely by CMV exposure. The authors suggested that the approach could potentially be extended to other disease states and immunological phenotypes. Correlated functional status among segregating V segments might reflect linkage disequilibrium, but an unknown experimental factor could not be ruled out. According to a later genetic analysis, donors in an Asian-associated ancestry cluster had fewer N-insertions in productive TCRs than the approximately 650-donor mean.

This receptor chain uses TRBV11-3 and TRBJ1-5; TRBD1 is a possible D gene, resting on 5 matching bases. The clonotype comes from a man aged 40-49 years in good health and CMV-seronegative. The sample was PBMCs. CDR3 region: CASSLVQGGAQPQHF. Here is the DNA: TGTGCCAGCAGCTTAGTGCAGGGAGGGGCTCAGCCCCAGCATTTT.